This TCR beta chain was sequenced for a study of identical twins. TCRdb used MiXCR to reprocess the 5' RACE reads, holding one entry per CDR3 protein. Counted here are under 300,000 distinct CDR3 sequences, around an eighth occurring once; the ten biggest clones make up 7% to 9.5%. In this sample, this clonotype turned up once. The CDR3 has 13 amino acids. Germline lookup yields CDR1 SGHRS and CDR2 YFSETQ. V dropped 7 bases and J dropped 2 bases, with 9 bases sitting between them. The sequence was obtained from a woman aged 18-30 years in good health. The chain is built from TRBV5-1 and TRBJ2-2; D not certain. The sequenced sample consisted of memory (CD45RO+) T cells sorted from blood. The CDR3 sequence is CASGLRNTGELFF. The DNA for the CDR3 is TGCGCCAGCGGTCTTAGAAACACCGGGGAGCTGTTTTTT.